These 5 T cell receptor beta chains came from one sample sequenced in a study of T cell responses to AZD1222 COVID-19 vaccine. The table came from immunoSEQ multiplex PCR; TCRdb's copy has only in-frame clones and leaves some out. This table holds 75,000 to 95,000 clones, 90% to 95% found once. The specimen was peripheral blood, collected on day 0 of MenACWY control vaccination. All receptors come from an adult in good health.

The rearrangement joins TRBV7-2 to TRBJ2-5, with 8 bases aligning to TRBD2. The V segment lost 6 bases and the J segment 5 bases; nucleotides outside the gene matches: 11. Germline loops: CDR1 SGHTA, CDR2 FQGNSA. The CDR3 runs to 15 residues. CDR3 DNA: TGTGCCAGCAGGACTCCGGGGGGGATGATGGAGACCCAGTACTTC. This sequence encodes CASRTPGGMMETQYF.

This chain links TRBV6-2 or TRBV6-3 with TRBJ2-3, with D possibly matching TRBD1 (6 bases). The germline V and J ends were trimmed by 0 bases and 5 bases, with 9 bases remaining between them. The germline V gene has CDR1 MNHEY and CDR2 SVGEGT. CDR3 length: 14 residues. The CDR3 DNA is TGTGCCAGCAGTTACTCGGGGGCTGGAGATACGCAGTATTTT. The encoded protein is CASSYSGAGDTQYF.

V and J are TRBV9 and TRBJ2-2; possible D gene TRBD1, 5 bases. CDR3 length equals 16 residues. Germline loops: CDR1 SGDLS, CDR2 YYNGEE. The V end was cut by 3 bases, the J end by 6 bases, with 18 bases between. CDR3 sequence reads: CASSDQGFRVPGELFF. For the CDR3, the DNA is TGTGCCAGCAGCGACCAGGGATTCCGGGTTCCCGGGGAGCTGTTTTTT.

This chain joins TRBV15 and TRBJ2-1, with 14 positions matching TRBD2. CDR1 is LNHNV and CDR2 is YYDKDF in the germline V gene (reference sequence). V shed 0 bases, J shed 2 bases, and the junction held 9 bases outside the gene matches. CDR3 length: 20 residues. In DNA form, the CDR3 reads TGTGCCACCAGCAGAGATCCGGGACTAGCGGGAGAGGGCACCTACAATGAGCAGTTCTTC. It translates to CATSRDPGLAGEGTYNEQFF.

J is TRBJ1-1 and V is TRBV28; weak D call: TRBD1 (5 bases). Per the germline V gene, CDR1 is MDHEN and CDR2 is SYDVKM. Trimming stripped 3 bases from V and 3 bases from J, with 11 bases between. The CDR3 length is 14 residues. CDR3 DNA: TGTGCCAGCAGTTTCCCCCAGGGTTACACTGAAGCTTTCTTT. It encodes CASSFPQGYTEAFF.